The 8 T cell receptor beta chains reported below all come from one sample, sequenced in a study of T cells after yellow fever vaccination. Via MiXCR, TCRdb re-called the 5' RACE reads, giving one row per CDR3 protein. The sample lists around 320,000 distinct CDR3 sequences; 8.5% to 10% were seen once. The sequencing used CD4+ T cells sorted from PBMCs, collected 5 days after the yellow fever booster vaccination. These receptors all stem from a man aged 18 to 30 who received the YFV17D yellow fever vaccine.

V usage is TRBV2 and J usage is TRBJ1-3, with no clear D. Germline V gene lookup returns CDR1 SNHLY and CDR2 FYNNEI. The V and J ends lost 3 bases and 7 bases respectively, with 13 bases between them. The CDR3 length is 14 residues. The CDR3 here is CASSDRGSVNTIYF. The CDR3 DNA is TGTGCCAGCAGTGACCGGGGAAGTGTCAACACCATATATTTT. Using reference TRBV2 and TRBJ1-3 for the parts outside the CDR3, the full variable domain is EPEVTQTPSHQVTQMGQEVILRCVPISNHLYFYWYRQILGQKVEFLVSFYNNEISEKSEIFDDQFSVERPDGSNFTLKIRSTKLEDSAMYFCASSDRGSVNTIYFGEGSWLTVV.

The CDR3 nucleotides read TGTGCCAGCAGCCAATTGGGTCCGGACAGGGGTGAGCAGTTCTTC. The encoded protein is CASSQLGPDRGEQFF. The V call is TRBV3-1, the J call TRBJ2-1; 9 nucleotides line up with TRBD1. Trimming cost V 2 bases and J 9 bases; bases outside gene matches: 8. CDR3 size: 15 residues. Looked up from germline, CDR1 is LGHDT and CDR2 is YNNKEL (reference sequence).

The rearrangement links TRBV18 to TRBJ2-5, with 7 bases aligning to TRBD2. This CDR3 has 14 amino acids. Germline CDR1 is KGHSH and CDR2 is LQKENI. Trimming cost V 3 bases and J 3 bases; bases outside gene matches: 4. Here the CDR3 DNA reads TGTGCCAGCTCACCGCCTAGCGGAAAAGAGACCCAGTACTTC. Translating it yields CASSPPSGKETQYF.

The chain joins TRBV27 to TRBJ1-1; TRBD1 agrees at 9 bases. The length of the CDR3 is 15 residues. With 5 bases clipped from V and 1 base from J, the junction kept 5 bases outside the gene matches. CDR1 is MNHEY and CDR2 is SMNVEV in the germline V gene (reference sequence). CDR3 bases: TGTGCCAGCAGTCGAAACAGGGGGCGGAACACTGAAGCTTTCTTT. It encodes CASSRNRGRNTEAFF.

This clonotype has ten or more counts. The rearrangement joins TRBV20-1 to TRBJ1-5, with a tentative D call TRBD1 (6 bases). The CDR3 spans 12 residues. Per the germline V gene, CDR1 is DFQATT and CDR2 is SNEGSKA (reference sequence). The germline V and J ends were trimmed by 6 bases and 4 bases, with 10 bases remaining between them. The CDR3 nucleotides read TGCAGTGCGGAACAGGGAAATCAGCCCCAGCATTTT. Residues: CSAEQGNQPQHF.

CDR3 region: CASRQNGAGQGGYTF. DNA for the CDR3: TGTGCCAGCAGGCAGAATGGGGCAGGGCAGGGTGGCTACACCTTC. The chain has TRBV5-6 and TRBJ1-2, with D tentatively TRBD1 (5 bases). The CDR3 spans 15 residues. V lost 5 bases and J lost 7, with 21 bases in between. Per germline, CDR1 SGHDT and CDR2 YYEEEE. Drawing the rest from reference TRBV5-6 and TRBJ1-2, the complete variable domain is DAGVTQSPTHLIKTRGQQVTLRCSPKSGHDTVSWYQQALGQGPQFIFQYYEEEERQRGNFPDRFSGHQFPNYSSELNVNALLLGDSALYLCASRQNGAGQGGYTFGSGTRLTVV.

This clonotype was seen more than once but under ten times. J is TRBJ2-4 and V is TRBV25-1; D is possibly TRBD1 (6 bases). The V end lost 4 bases, the J end lost 0 bases, and 16 bases lay between the germline ends. The length of the CDR3 is 17 residues. Germline CDR1 MGHDK, CDR2 SYGVNS. In DNA form, the CDR3 reads TGTGCCAGCAGTGGGGGACGGACAGTGATAGCCAAAAACATTCAGTACTTC. It yields the protein CASSGGRTVIAKNIQYF.

This rearrangement joins TRBV7-3 to TRBJ2-2, with a tentative D call TRBD1 (5 bases). This CDR3 is 15 amino acids long. V was cut by 0 bases and J by 4 bases, with 9 bases left in between. Germline V gene sequence: CDR1 SGHTA, CDR2 FQGTGA. CDR3 DNA sequence: TGTGCCAGCAGCTTAACAGGGGCGAGCACCGGGGAGCTGTTTTTT. Translating it yields CASSLTGASTGELFF.